The 6 T cell receptor beta chains below were found in one sample sequenced in a study of tissue T cells after allogeneic stem cell transplantation. Only in-frame clones appear in the TCRdb table, and some are missing; sequencing was by immunoSEQ multiplex PCR. The sample includes some 6,000 clones, 48% of them seen just once. Sample time point: mouse harvest day 14 after allogeneic transplant. The graft held 10^6 splenic CD5+ T cells and 10^7 T-cell-depleted bone marrow cells. Sample: gut tissue. The origin of the receptors is a female BALB/c mouse given C57BL/6 T cells with graft-versus-host disease after an allogeneic hematopoietic cell transplant.

About this clone: The gene names given are mouse names. The read ends 1 residue early relative to the CDR3; the germline J gene fills the gap. V is TRBV16 and J is TRBJ2-2; D tentatively reads TRBD1 or TRBD2 (5 bases each). V lost 3 bases and J 4 bases, leaving 6 bases between the germline ends. From germline, CDR1 is SGHSA and CDR2 FRNQAP. The CDR3 has 13 residues. CDR3 protein: CASSLGVTGQLYF. The CDR3 bases that were read are TGTGCAAGCAGCTTGGGGGTCACCGGGCAGCTCTAC.

Worth noting for this clone: These gene names are mouse names. The CDR3 is cut off 1 residue early in the read; its end comes from the germline J gene. The chain links TRBV13-3 to TRBJ1-4; the D gene is possibly TRBD1 (6 bases). CDR1 and CDR2 from the germline V gene are NNHDY and SYVADS. This CDR3 region has 16 residues. Trimming left V 0 bases short and J 0 bases short, with 9 bases between. The CDR3 is CASSDEGGISNERLFF. Incomplete CDR3 DNA: TGTGCCAGCAGTGATGAGGGGGGAATTTCCAACGAAAGATTATTT.

To note about this clone: Germline and genes: mouse. The CDR3 end lies 1 residue beyond the end of the read and is filled in from the germline J gene. The chain uses TRBV26 and TRBJ2-7; the D is unclear. Per germline, CDR1 KGHPV and CDR2 FQNQEV (reference sequence). Trimming took 2 bases from V and 7 from J, leaving 3 bases between them. CDR3 length: 10 residues. The CDR3 loop is CASSLEEQYF. The covered CDR3 bases are TGTGCCAGCAGTCTGGAGGAACAGTAC. Based on the CDR3 plus reference TRBV26 and TRBJ2-7, the full variable domain is NSKVIQTPRYLVKGQGQKAKMRCIPEKGHPVVFWYQQNKNNEFKFLINFQNQEVLQQIDMTEKRFSAECPSNSPCSLEIQSSEAGDSALYLCASSLEEQYFGPGTRLTVL.

A remark on this clone: Gene names follow the mouse nomenclature. The missing CDR3 end, 1 residue past where the read stops, is filled in from the germline J gene. The rearrangement uses TRBV26 and TRBJ2-2, with D possibly called TRBD1 or TRBD2 (6 bases each). This CDR3 spans 14 amino acids. Germline values: CDR1 KGHPV, CDR2 FQNQEV (reference sequence). V was cut by 2 bases and J by 4 bases, with 8 bases left in between. The CDR3 loop is CASSLGGGTGQLYF. The CDR3 DNA, read in part, is TGTGCCAGCAGTCTGGGGGGCGGCACCGGGCAGCTCTAC.

Details on this clone: Each gene name is a mouse one. The CDR3 end lies 1 residue beyond the end of the read and is filled in from the germline J gene. The V and J genes are TRBV12-1 and TRBJ2-7; 7 positions match TRBD2. This CDR3 region has 13 residues. Trimming at V came to 0 bases and at J to 4 bases, leaving 2 bases not matched to a gene. Per germline, CDR1 SGHSN and CDR2 HYEKVE. The CDR3 DNA, read in part, is TGTGCCAGCTCTCTCCGCTGGGGGTATGAACAGTAC. Encoded protein: CASSLRWGYEQY. The entire CDR3 protein reads CASSLRWGYEQYF. The variable domain in full, with the rest retrieved from reference TRBV12-1 and TRBJ2-7, is DSGVVQSPRHIIKEKGGRSVLTCIPISGHSNVVWYQQTLGKELKFLIQHYEKVERDKGFLPSRFSVQQFDDYHSEMNMSALELEDSAMYFCASSLRWGYEQYFGPGTRLTVL.

As regards this clone: Gene names are mouse gene names. The CDR3 sequence is CASSAPGLGSQNTLYF. The sequenced CDR3 bases are TGTGCCAGCAGTGCCCCGGGACTGGGTAGTCAAAACACCTTGTAC. The chain joins TRBV13-1 to TRBJ2-4, with 9 bases aligning to TRBD2. The sequenced fragment ends 1 residue before the CDR3 boundary, so the rest is inferred from the germline J gene. CDR1 is NSHNY and CDR2 is SYGAGN in the germline V gene. V lost 3 bases and J lost 0; bases outside the gene matches: 5. This CDR3 is 16 amino acids long.